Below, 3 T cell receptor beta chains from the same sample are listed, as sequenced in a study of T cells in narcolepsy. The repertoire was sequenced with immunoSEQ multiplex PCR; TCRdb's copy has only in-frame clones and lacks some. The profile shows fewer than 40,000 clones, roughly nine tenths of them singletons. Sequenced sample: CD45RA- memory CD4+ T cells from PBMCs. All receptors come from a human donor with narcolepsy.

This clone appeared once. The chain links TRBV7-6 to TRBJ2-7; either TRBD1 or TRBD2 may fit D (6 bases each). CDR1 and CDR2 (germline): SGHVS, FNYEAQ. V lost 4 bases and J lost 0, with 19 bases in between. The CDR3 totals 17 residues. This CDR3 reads CASSSAVRGRSSYEQYF. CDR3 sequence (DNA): TGTGCCAGCAGCTCCGCCGTCCGGGGGCGGAGCTCCTACGAGCAGTACTTC.

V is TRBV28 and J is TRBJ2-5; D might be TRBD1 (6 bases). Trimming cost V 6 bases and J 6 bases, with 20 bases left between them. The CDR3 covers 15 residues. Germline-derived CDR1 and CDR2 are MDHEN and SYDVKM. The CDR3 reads CASSPRVGAGKTQYF. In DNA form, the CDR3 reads TGTGCCAGCAGCCCGCGGGTGGGGGCAGGAAAGACCCAGTACTTC.

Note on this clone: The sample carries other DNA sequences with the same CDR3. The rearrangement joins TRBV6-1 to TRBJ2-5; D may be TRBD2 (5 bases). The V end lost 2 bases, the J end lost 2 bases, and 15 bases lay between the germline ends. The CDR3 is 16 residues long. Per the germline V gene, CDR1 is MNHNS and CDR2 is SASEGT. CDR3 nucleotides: TGTGCCAGCAGTGAACTAAAGGTAGCGATACAAGAGACCCAGTACTTC. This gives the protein CASSELKVAIQETQYF.